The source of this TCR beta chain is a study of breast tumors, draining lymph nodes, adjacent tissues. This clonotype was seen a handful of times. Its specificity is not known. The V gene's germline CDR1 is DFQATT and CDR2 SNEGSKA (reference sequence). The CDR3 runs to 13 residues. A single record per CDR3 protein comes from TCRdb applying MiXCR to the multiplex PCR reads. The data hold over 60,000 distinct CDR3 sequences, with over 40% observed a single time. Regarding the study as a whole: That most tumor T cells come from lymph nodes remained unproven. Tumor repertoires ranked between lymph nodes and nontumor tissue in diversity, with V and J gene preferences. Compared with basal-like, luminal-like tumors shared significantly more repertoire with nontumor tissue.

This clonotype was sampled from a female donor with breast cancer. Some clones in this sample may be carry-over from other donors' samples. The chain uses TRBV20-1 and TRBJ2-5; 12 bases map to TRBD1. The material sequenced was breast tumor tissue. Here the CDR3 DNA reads TGCAGCGGGGGACAGGGGGCTGGAGAGACCCAGTACTTC. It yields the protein CSGGQGAGETQYF.